This T cell receptor (beta chain) was recovered during a study of siplizumab effects on memory and regulatory T cells. Findings and caveats of the study: Tregs that proliferated in siplizumab cultures did not have their suppressive function confirmed. Only a minor fraction of alloreactive clones mapped to unstimulated subsets.

The CDR3 loop spans 16 amino acids. TCRdb's copy holds only in-frame clones and misses some; the assay was immunoSEQ multiplex PCR. The sample shows 75,000 to 100,000 clones, 85% to 95% of them seen only once. Of note for this clone: The antigen is undetermined.

The sample consisted of non-Treg CD4+ T cells sorted from blood. The origin of this receptor is a human donor in good health. The rearrangement joins TRBV21-1 to TRBJ2-7; TRBD2 is the table's D call and was not checked against the DNA. TRBV21-1 is labeled a pseudogene. The CDR3 here is CASSKGGLVRLYEQYF. CDR3 DNA sequence: TGTGCCAGCAGCAAAGGAGGTCTAGTTAGACTCTACGAGCAGTACTTC.